One sample yielded the 29 T cell receptor beta chains listed below, sequenced in a study of response to subunit inactivated influenza vaccine. TCRdb fed the RT-PCR reads into MiXCR, producing one record per CDR3 protein. The sample shows approximately 520,000 distinct CDR3 sequences, around 25% of them seen only once. This specimen was CD4+ T cells sorted from PBMCs, taken 5 days after vaccination. Receptor source: a man over 45 who received an inactivated influenza vaccine.

This clonotype was counted only a few times. CDR3 sequence reads: CASSTLGTGASYNEQFF. For the CDR3, the DNA is TGTGCCAGCAGTACGTTAGGGACAGGCGCCTCCTACAATGAGCAGTTCTTC. The chain couples TRBV28 to TRBJ2-1; TRBD1 agrees at 8 bases. V trimming: 5 bases; J trimming: 0 bases; junction bases outside the gene matches: 9. The CDR3 consists of 17 residues. Germline V CDR1 and CDR2: MDHEN, SYDVKM.

The chain employs TRBV5-1 and TRBJ2-5, with 7 positions matching TRBD2. Germline V gene sequence: CDR1 SGHRS, CDR2 YFSETQ. The J segment lost 3 bases and the V segment lost 4 bases, leaving 6 bases of the junction unmatched. The CDR3 is 14 amino acids. The chain's CDR3 is CASSRVAGEETQYF. In DNA form, the CDR3 reads TGCGCCAGCAGCAGGGTAGCGGGTGAAGAGACCCAGTACTTC.

This chain uses TRBV2 with TRBJ2-7; 7 bases are a match to TRBD1. This CDR3 contains 14 residues. The germline CDR1 and CDR2 sequences are SNHLY and FYNNEI. Unmatched junction bases numbered 9, after V lost 1 base and J lost 9 bases. The CDR3, as DNA: TGTGCCAGCAGTGAAGACAGGGGCGGAGGAGGGCAGTACTTC. This translates into CASSEDRGGGGQYF. The full variable domain, completed using reference TRBV2 and TRBJ2-7, is EPEVTQTPSHQVTQMGQEVILRCVPISNHLYFYWYRQILGQKVEFLVSFYNNEISEKSEIFDDQFSVERPDGSNFTLKIRSTKLEDSAMYFCASSEDRGGGGQYFGPGTRLTVT.

This chain uses TRBV5-1 with TRBJ1-2; TRBD1 aligns across 12 bases. Germline loops: CDR1 SGHRS, CDR2 YFSETQ. The CDR3 loop spans 15 amino acids. V lost 0 bases, J lost 6 bases, and 3 bases stayed unmatched. The CDR3 spells CASSLGDRGRNGYTF. The CDR3 region has the DNA TGCGCCAGCAGCTTGGGGGACAGGGGGCGCAATGGCTACACCTTC. The variable domain in full, with the rest retrieved from reference TRBV5-1 and TRBJ1-2, is KAGVTQTPRYLIKTRGQQVTLSCSPISGHRSVSWYQQTPGQGLQFLFEYFSETQRNKGNFPGRFSGRQFSNSRSEMNVSTLELGDSALYLCASSLGDRGRNGYTFGSGTRLTVV.

The rearrangement uses TRBV4-3 and TRBJ2-3, with D possibly TRBD1 on 5 matching bases. Germline V gives CDR1 LGHNA, CDR2 YSLEER. Trimming removed 2 bases from V and 0 bases from J, with 12 bases in between. The CDR3 extends over 16 amino acids. The CDR3 region has the DNA TGCGCCAGCAGCCAAAATACAGGAGCTAGCACAGATACGCAGTATTTT. Protein product: CASSQNTGASTDTQYF.

This clonotype was recorded a few times. The J gene is TRBJ2-3, the V gene TRBV12-3 or TRBV12-4; TRBD2 matches at 11 bases. This CDR3 has 15 residues. Trimming cost V 5 bases and J 5 bases; bases outside gene matches: 6. For the CDR3, the DNA is TGTGCCAGCAGTGCCCCACTAGCGGGAGAAGATACGCAGTATTTT. This encodes CASSAPLAGEDTQYF.

In its sample, this clonotype was seen a few times. The gene calls are TRBV10-1 and TRBJ2-1, with D perhaps matching TRBD1 (5 bases). Trimming took 4 bases from V and 6 from J, leaving 10 bases between them. The CDR3 has 13 amino acids. The germline V gene has CDR1 WNHNN and CDR2 SYGVQD (reference sequence). CDR3 bases: TGCGCCAGCAGTGTGACAGTTTCCAATGAGCAGTTCTTC. It is translated as CASSVTVSNEQFF.

The chain's CDR3 is CASSLVRVSLGSPLHF. The DNA of the CDR3 is TGCGCCAGCAGCTTGGTGAGGGTGAGTCTAGGATCACCCCTCCACTTT. J is TRBJ1-6 and V is TRBV5-1, with D unclear. The CDR3 spans 16 residues. Germline CDR1 SGHRS, CDR2 YFSETQ. Trimming removed 0 bases at V and 10 bases at J, with 17 bases between.

J is TRBJ2-3 and V is TRBV5-1; 7 nucleotides match TRBD2. This CDR3 has 15 amino acids. Germline V gives CDR1 SGHRS, CDR2 YFSETQ. Unmatched junction bases numbered 7, after V lost 6 bases and J lost 0 bases. The CDR3 DNA reads TGCGCCAGCAAGCCTCTAGCGGCTAGCACAGATACGCAGTATTTT. This gives the protein CASKPLAASTDTQYF.

The V call is TRBV9, the J call TRBJ2-5; perhaps TRBD1 as D (5 bases). Germline CDR1 is SGDLS and CDR2 is YYNGEE. CDR3 length: 14 residues. Trimming cost V 5 bases and J 5 bases, with 16 bases left between them. The CDR3 here is CASSSGAPDETQYF. CDR3 DNA sequence: TGTGCCAGCAGTTCTGGGGCGCCGGATGAGACCCAGTACTTC. Complete variable domain (other parts from reference TRBV9 and TRBJ2-5): DSGVTQTPKHLITATGQRVTLRCSPRSGDLSVYWYQQSLDQGLQFLIQYYNGEERAKGNILERFSAQQFPDLHSELNLSSLELGDSALYFCASSSGAPDETQYFGPGTRLLVL.

The CDR3 DNA sequence: TGTGCCAGCAGTCGGTGGGACAAAGAGACCCAGTACTTC. It encodes CASSRWDKETQYF. The chain uses TRBV27 and TRBJ2-5; D may be TRBD1 (6 bases). The germline V and J ends were trimmed by 5 bases and 3 bases, with 10 bases remaining between them. The CDR3 extends over 13 amino acids. Germline-derived CDR1 and CDR2 are MNHEY and SMNVEV (reference sequence).

In this sample, this clonotype turned up a few times. This chain connects TRBV4-3 to TRBJ2-2; a weak D match, TRBD2 (5 bases). Germline V gives CDR1 LGHNA, CDR2 YSLEER. This CDR3 spans 16 amino acids. V was cut by 1 base and J by 1 base, with 10 bases left in between. CDR3 sequence (DNA): TGCGCCAGCAGCCAAGGTACCGGGAAGAACACCGGGGAGCTGTTTTTT. Translated, it gives CASSQGTGKNTGELFF.

This clonotype was seen a handful of times. The CDR3 coding sequence is TGTGCCTTTACAGGGGGCAATCAGCCCCAGCATTTT. Protein product: CAFTGGNQPQHF. This chain joins TRBV6-5 and TRBJ1-5; 7 nucleotides align to TRBD1. The CDR3 runs to 12 residues. The germline V gene encodes CDR1 MNHEY and CDR2 SVGAGI. Trimming took 11 bases from V and 2 from J; bases not matched to a gene: 3.

This clonotype was counted only a few times. The rearrangement uses TRBV7-8 and TRBJ2-7, with D perhaps matching TRBD2 (6 bases). Trimming took off 2 bases at V and 4 bases at J, with 18 bases between the two ends. Germline assignment: CDR1 SGHVS and CDR2 FQNEAQ. This CDR3 is 16 amino acids long. The CDR3 protein is CASSLRLGGRRYEQYF. CDR3 sequence (DNA): TGTGCCAGCAGCTTACGGTTGGGGGGAAGAAGATACGAGCAGTACTTC.

The V and J genes are TRBV29-1 and TRBJ2-5, with a tentative D call TRBD1 (6 bases). V lost 3 bases and J lost 4, with 9 bases in between. Looked up from germline, CDR1 is SQVTM and CDR2 is ANQGSEA. This CDR3 comprises 12 residues. DNA of the CDR3: TGCAGCGTTGAGGAGGACAGAGAGACCCAGTACTTC. Residues: CSVEEDRETQYF.

The V and J genes are TRBV28 and TRBJ1-2; D perhaps matches TRBD1 (5 bases). Germline CDR1 and CDR2: MDHEN and SYDVKM. With 6 bases removed from V and 2 bases from J, the gap between germline ends came to 10 bases. The CDR3 has 13 amino acids. CDR3 nucleotide sequence: TGTGCCAGCAGGATCACAGGAAACTATGGCTACACCTTC. Its translation is CASRITGNYGYTF.

This clonotype was detected only a few times. This chain connects TRBV9 to TRBJ2-3; 8 bases map to TRBD1. Trimming removed 4 bases from V and 4 bases from J; junction bases left unmatched: 11. Per germline, CDR1 SGDLS and CDR2 YYNGEE. CDR3 size: 16 residues. In DNA form, the CDR3 reads TGTGCCAGCAGCACTCGACAGGGGAGCCTTGCAGATACGCAGTATTTT. Protein: CASSTRQGSLADTQYF.

About this clonotype itself: One end of the junction does not line up with germline, which may come from a read error. The chain links TRBV6-1 to TRBJ2-5, with D possibly being TRBD2 (5 bases). Germline V gene sequence: CDR1 MNHNS, CDR2 SASEGT. The CDR3 runs 14 residues. In DNA form, the CDR3 reads TGTGCCAGCAGTCAAAGTGAGGGCCAAGAGACCCAGTGCTTC. It yields the protein CASSQSEGQETQCF.

The chain is built from TRBV5-6 and TRBJ2-7; D possibly corresponds to TRBD1 (5 bases). The V gene's germline CDR1 is SGHDT and CDR2 YYEEEE. This CDR3 spans 12 amino acids. Trimming removed 4 bases at V and 3 bases at J, with 8 bases between. For the CDR3, the DNA is TGTGCCAGCAGCCTCAGGGACTACGAGCAGTACTTC. It yields the protein CASSLRDYEQYF.

The CDR3 here is CSARDPSGGNTEAFF. CDR3 coding DNA: TGCAGTGCTAGAGATCCGTCAGGGGGCAACACTGAAGCTTTCTTT. The chain uses TRBV20-1 and TRBJ1-1; 8 positions match TRBD1. CDR3 length: 15 residues. Trimming at V came to 0 bases and at J to 2 bases, leaving 5 bases not matched to a gene. The germline CDR1 and CDR2 sequences are DFQATT and SNEGSKA (reference sequence).

The gene calls are TRBV20-1 and TRBJ2-5; TRBD2 aligns across 7 bases. Per germline, CDR1 DFQATT and CDR2 SNEGSKA (reference sequence). The CDR3 totals 14 residues. The V gene end was trimmed by 3 bases and the J gene end by 2 bases; junction bases not matched to a gene: 6. CDR3 in amino acids: CSARVSGLQETQYF. The CDR3 coding sequence is TGCAGTGCTAGGGTTAGCGGGTTGCAAGAGACCCAGTACTTC.

The sample holds a few counts of this clonotype. The chain recombines TRBV10-3 with TRBJ2-4; D is uncertain. CDR3 size: 12 residues. V was clipped by 5 bases and J by 12 bases, with 14 bases between them. CDR1 is ENHRY, CDR2 SYGVKD, per germline. CDR3 nucleotide sequence: TGTGCCATCAGTTCGTCCGCGCAGACTCAGTACTTC. It encodes CAISSSAQTQYF.

V and J are TRBV12-3 or TRBV12-4 and TRBJ1-3, with D possibly matching TRBD1 (6 bases). V was cut by 4 bases and J by 4 bases, with 20 bases left in between. The CDR3 has 17 residues. The CDR3 region is CASSSTTPGHQGNTIYF. CDR3 nucleotide sequence: TGTGCCAGCAGTTCAACCACCCCGGGACACCAAGGAAACACCATATATTTT.

The chain couples TRBV27 to TRBJ2-5; no firm D call. The CDR3 has 11 residues. Germline values: CDR1 MNHEY, CDR2 SMNVEV (reference sequence). With 5 bases removed from V and 5 bases from J, the gap between germline ends came to 6 bases. The CDR3 DNA sequence: TGTGCCAGCAGTATCCACGAGACCCAGTACTTC. Its translation: CASSIHETQYF.

This clonotype was picked up many times. CDR3 protein: CASSLPRGEETQYF. CDR3 coding DNA: TGTGCCAGCAGTTTACCGCGGGGGGAAGAGACCCAGTACTTC. The chain uses TRBV28 and TRBJ2-5; 8 bases fit TRBD2. The CDR3 has 14 amino acids. V was clipped by 2 bases and J by 3 bases; unmatched bases: 2. CDR1 is MDHEN, CDR2 SYDVKM, per germline. Full variable domain (remainder filled in from reference TRBV28 and TRBJ2-5): DVKVTQSSRYLVKRTGEKVFLECVQDMDHENMFWYRQDPGLGLRLIYFSYDVKMKEKGDIPEGYSVSREKKERFSLILESASTNQTSMYLCASSLPRGEETQYFGPGTRLLVL.

This CDR3 reads CSGRGLDGETQYF. The CDR3 DNA follows: TGCAGCGGCCGTGGACTAGACGGGGAGACCCAGTACTTC. The J gene is TRBJ2-5, the V gene TRBV29-1, with 7 nucleotides matching TRBD2. Germline assignment: CDR1 SQVTM and CDR2 ANQGSEA. With 7 bases clipped from V and 5 bases from J, the junction kept 10 bases outside the gene matches. The CDR3 has 13 residues.

The chain uses TRBV18 and TRBJ1-3; a weak D match, TRBD1 (5 bases). The germline gives CDR1 KGHSH, CDR2 LQKENI. Trimming took off 2 bases at V and 2 bases at J, with 10 bases between the two ends. This CDR3 has 15 amino acids. The CDR3 reads CASSPSGEPGNTIYF. For the CDR3, the DNA is TGTGCCAGCTCACCATCGGGGGAACCTGGAAACACCATATATTTT.

The gene calls are TRBV20-1 and TRBJ2-4, with D uncertain. The CDR3 has 13 residues. V lost 1 base and J 0 bases, leaving 4 bases between the germline ends. Germline V gene lookup returns CDR1 DFQATT and CDR2 SNEGSKA (reference sequence). CDR3: CSARVVAKNIQYF. CDR3 in DNA: TGCAGTGCTAGAGTCGTAGCCAAAAACATTCAGTACTTC.

This clonotype was recorded a few times. This rearrangement joins TRBV5-1 to TRBJ2-1; the match to TRBD1 covers 7 bases. Trimming cost V 0 bases and J 9 bases; bases outside gene matches: 6. The CDR3 contains 14 residues. Germline V gives CDR1 SGHRS, CDR2 YFSETQ. In DNA form, the CDR3 reads TGCGCCAGCAGCTTGGGACAGGGTAAGGGTGAGCAGTTCTTC. Protein: CASSLGQGKGEQFF.